These T cell receptor beta chains were read from a single sample in a study of OX40 agonist ivuxolimab in advanced cancers. Assay: immunoSEQ multiplex PCR; the TCRdb copy retains only in-frame clones and omits some. The sample lists 52,000 or so clones; around four fifths were seen once. The sample here was CD4+ or CD8+ T cells sorted from blood, taken in a trial of the OX40 agonist ivuxolimab. All receptors derive from an adult with an advanced solid tumor such as melanoma, head and neck, liver or kidney cancer. Each CDR3 is given with its conserved first and last residue. A D gene is named only where the DNA matches it firmly. Only some rows state a clone size, as once, few, many or a class for expanded clones.

TGTGCCAGCTCGGGGACGGGTAGCTCTGGAAACACCATATATTTT CASSGTGSSGNTIYF TRBJ1-3 TRBV2 - -
TGTGCCAGCAGCGTAGATCGGTTGAACACTGAAGCTTTCTTT CASSVDRLNTEAFF TRBJ1-1 TRBV9 - -
TGTGCCAGCAGCGTGGTGGGTTCACCCCTCCACTTT CASSVVGSPLHF TRBJ1-6 TRBV9 - -
TGTGCCAGCAGCCGCAGGGGCCCCTACGAGCAGTACTTC CASSRRGPYEQYF TRBJ2-7 TRBV13 - -
TGTGCCAGCAGCGGATCAACAGGGATTTCCACCGGGGAGCTGTTTTTT CASSGSTGISTGELFF TRBJ2-2 TRBV9 - once
TGTGCCAGCAGCCTCCCCGACACTGAAGCTTTCTTT CASSLPDTEAFF TRBJ1-1 TRBV5-4 - -
TGCGCCAGCAGCTTCGCGGGAAGGGCAGATACGCAGTATTTT CASSFAGRADTQYF TRBJ2-3 TRBV5-1 - few
TGTGCCAGTAGTATGGGACAGGGGACGCATTCACCCCTCCACTTT CASSMGQGTHSPLHF TRBJ1-6 TRBV19 TRBD1 -
TGCGCCAGCAGCTTGGATGCCTTGGCCTACGAGCAGTACTTC CASSLDALAYEQYF TRBJ2-7 TRBV5-1 - -
TGTGCCAGCACTCCCGGGACAGGGGACGAGCAGTACTTC CASTPGTGDEQYF TRBJ2-7 TRBV2 TRBD1 -
TGCAGCGTTGAAGCGGGGAGTCTCCAAGAGACCCAGTACTTC CSVEAGSLQETQYF TRBJ2-5 TRBV29-1 - few
TGTGCCACAAGACAGGACAGGTCCCTCAATCAGCCCCAGCATTTT CATRQDRSLNQPQHF TRBJ1-5 TRBV15 TRBD1 -
TGTGCCAGCAATCGGGGATATAATTCACCCCTCCACTTT CASNRGYNSPLHF TRBJ1-6 TRBV6-6 - -
TGTGCCAGCAGCTTCACGCGGGACCCGCAGTATTTT CASSFTRDPQYF TRBJ2-3 TRBV7-2 - -
TGTGCCAGCAGCTTAACGGGGGAGCGGGGCAATGAGCAGTTCTTC CASSLTGERGNEQFF TRBJ2-1 TRBV7-3 TRBD2 -
TGTGCCAGCAGCTTGGTGCCGGGGCTCACCGGGGAGCTGTTTTTT CASSLVPGLTGELFF TRBJ2-2 TRBV5-6 - -
TGTGCCAGCCCGCGGACAGGGGCCTCAAATTCACCCCTCCACTTT CASPRTGASNSPLHF TRBJ1-6 TRBV6-1 TRBD1 -
TGCGCCAGCAGCTTCCCGGGACCCGTGGCTTTCTTT CASSFPGPVAFF TRBJ1-1 TRBV5-1 - -
TGTGCCTGGACCCTTCTTGATTCAGGGAACTCACCCCTCCACTTT CAWTLLDSGNSPLHF TRBJ1-6 TRBV30 - few
TGTGCCAGCAGTTACCTGGGACAGCCCTACAATGAGCAGTTCTTC CASSYLGQPYNEQFF TRBJ2-1 TRBV6-5 TRBD1 -
TGTGCCAGCAGTTCGGACAGGGGGCATAGGAACTATGGCTACACCTTC CASSSDRGHRNYGYTF TRBJ1-2 TRBV6-5 TRBD1 -
TGTGCCAGTAGTATAGCAAAAGGACAGGGCTTAAGCAATCAGCCCCAGCATTTT CASSIAKGQGLSNQPQHF TRBJ1-5 TRBV19 TRBD1 -
TGTGCCAGCAGTCCTACCACAGTCGGATATTCACCCCTCCACTTT CASSPTTVGYSPLHF TRBJ1-6 TRBV6-5 - once
TGTGCCAGTAACGGCCGGGACCGACCTGGCTACACCTTC CASNGRDRPGYTF TRBJ1-2 TRBV19 - once
TGCGCCAGCAGCTTGAATTGGGGGTCCTACGAGCAGTACTTC CASSLNWGSYEQYF TRBJ2-7 TRBV5-1 - -
TGTGCTAGTGGCTCAGGGGGGGCCAACGTCCTGACTTTC CASGSGGANVLTF TRBJ2-6 TRBV12-5 - -
TGTGCCAGCAGCCAAAACCCCCAGACCCAGTACTTC CASSQNPQTQYF TRBJ2-5 TRBV14 - -
TGTGCCAGCGCCGGGAACGGGACGACACCCGAGAAGGCTAATGAAAAACTGTTTTTT CASAGNGTTPEKANEKLFF TRBJ1-4 TRBV6-4 - -
TGCAGCGTTGATGTTTCTGGCCCCGAGCAGTACTTC CSVDVSGPEQYF TRBJ2-7 TRBV29-1 - -
TGCGCCAGCAGCTTGGGGGACAGCTCCTACGAGCAGTACTTC CASSLGDSSYEQYF TRBJ2-7 TRBV5-1 TRBD1 -
TGTGCCAGTAGTATACCTTCACTACAGGGAAATCAGCCCCAGCATTTT CASSIPSLQGNQPQHF TRBJ1-5 TRBV19 - -
TGTGCCTGGAGTCCAGGGGGTAGCTATGGCTACACCTTC CAWSPGGSYGYTF TRBJ1-2 TRBV30 TRBD1 -
TGTGCCTGGGGTGCGCAGACTAGCGGGGGGGGAAATGAGCAGTTCTTC CAWGAQTSGGGNEQFF TRBJ2-1 TRBV30 TRBD2 -
TGTGCCAGCAGCCATGGGGGCTACGAGCAGTACTTC CASSHGGYEQYF TRBJ2-7 TRBV4-2 - -
TGTGCCAGCAGCACTACAGGGGTCCCTGGAAACACCATATATTTT CASSTTGVPGNTIYF TRBJ1-3 TRBV21-1 - -
TGCGCCAGCAGCTTGACTGGGTCCCAGGACTATGGCTACACCTTC CASSLTGSQDYGYTF TRBJ1-2 TRBV5-1 - -
TGTGCCAGTAAATTCGCGCGGGGGGGCATCACCGGGGAGCTGTTTTTT CASKFARGGITGELFF TRBJ2-2 TRBV19 TRBD2 -
TGTGCCAGCAGCCCGGAGAGGGTCACGGGTGAGCAGTTCTTC CASSPERVTGEQFF TRBJ2-1 TRBV11-1 - -
TGTGCCAGCAGTCACTCAGGATGGCGGAGGGGGGCAGACTCATCTGACACTGAAGCTTTCTTT CASSHSGWRRGADSSDTEAFF TRBJ1-1 TRBV2 - -
TGTGCCAGCAGCGTAGCCGCGGTTACAGATACGCAGTATTTT CASSVAAVTDTQYF TRBJ2-3 TRBV9 - -
TGTGCCAGCAGTGGCGGGACTAGCGGGAGTTACAATGAGCAGTTCTTC CASSGGTSGSYNEQFF TRBJ2-1 TRBV2 TRBD2 -
TGTGCCAGCAGCCCCCAAGTGGAAGTCACAGATACGCAGTATTTT CASSPQVEVTDTQYF TRBJ2-3 TRBV5-4 - -
TGTGCCAGCAGCTTAAGGGCAGACAGGGGTGGGGAGACCCAGTACTTC CASSLRADRGGETQYF TRBJ2-5 TRBV7-7 TRBD1 -
TGCGCCAGCAGCCAACGGGACAGGAACACTGAAGCTTTCTTT CASSQRDRNTEAFF TRBJ1-1 TRBV4-3 TRBD1 once
TGTGCCAGCACCCCGGACAGGGGCGGCAATCAGCCCCAGCATTTT CASTPDRGGNQPQHF TRBJ1-5 TRBV6-6 TRBD1 -
TGTGCCAGCAGCTTTCGTGGCACAGCAACTAATGAAAAACTGTTTTTT CASSFRGTATNEKLFF TRBJ1-4 TRBV5-4 - -
TGTGCCAGCAGCCCCACGGGCGAGCAGTACTTC CASSPTGEQYF TRBJ2-7 TRBV5-6 - -
TGTGCCAGCAGCTCCGACAGGGACCCCCGGCTATTCTTC CASSSDRDPRLFF TRBJ2-1 TRBV7-7 TRBD1 -
TGTGCCAGCCTACCGGAGGGGCTATATAAAGGTGGCTACACCTTC CASLPEGLYKGGYTF TRBJ1-2 TRBV28 - few
TGTGCCAGCAGTCAGCGGACAGGGGACACTGAAGCTTTCTTT CASSQRTGDTEAFF TRBJ1-1 TRBV6-5 TRBD1 -
TGCGCCAGCAGCCAAGCCCCACAGGGCACCTATGGCTACACCTTC CASSQAPQGTYGYTF TRBJ1-2 TRBV4-1 - -
TGTGCCAGCAGTTCAACCGGGACACGAAATCAGCCCCAGCATTTT CASSSTGTRNQPQHF TRBJ1-5 TRBV28 - -
TGTGCCAGCAGGGGGGGCAGGGGCTCTTCACCCCTCCACTTT CASRGGRGSSPLHF TRBJ1-6 TRBV11-2 - once
TGTGCCAGCAGCCCGGCGGGGGGTTCGGGAGAGCAGTACTTC CASSPAGGSGEQYF TRBJ2-7 TRBV5-4 TRBD2 -
TGTGCCAGCAGCCGGGGCCCTACGAACTATGGCTACACCTTC CASSRGPTNYGYTF TRBJ1-2 TRBV2 - -
TGTGCCAGCAGCTTAGGGCCGGGAACCTACGAGCAGTACTTC CASSLGPGTYEQYF TRBJ2-7 TRBV11-3 - once
TGTGCCAGCAGCCGCCGGGACACGGGAGATACGCAGTATTTT CASSRRDTGDTQYF TRBJ2-3 TRBV5-4 - -
TGTGCCAGCAGGGCAGGGGTTTCGGGTGGCTACACCTTC CASRAGVSGGYTF TRBJ1-2 TRBV2 - -
TGTGCCAGCTCACCACCGTCAGGGGAAGGTGGCTACACCTTC CASSPPSGEGGYTF TRBJ1-2 TRBV18 - few